These 3 T cell receptor beta chains originate from one sample sequenced in a study of cytomegalovirus exposure and HLA in healthy donors. The PCR employed 60 Vbeta primers together with 13 Jbeta primers. TCRdb's table, derived via immunoSEQ multiplex PCR, lists solely in-frame clones and lacks some. The top ten hold over 2% of the sample, which has 140,000 or so clones, roughly 80% seen once. Source material: PBMCs. These receptor sequences come from a boy between 2 and 15 years old in good health and CMV-seronegative.

The V gene is TRBV30, the J gene TRBJ2-3, with 9 bases that match TRBD1. The germline gives CDR1 GTSNPN, CDR2 SVGIG (reference sequence). CDR3 size: 14 residues. The trim removed 5 bases at V and 1 base at J, leaving 4 bases unmatched. The CDR3 is CAWGTGSRTDTQYF. The CDR3 DNA is TGTGCCTGGGGGACAGGGTCGCGCACAGATACGCAGTATTTT. Combining the CDR3 with reference TRBV30 and TRBJ2-3 gives the whole variable domain SQTIHQWPATLVQPVGSPLSLECTVEGTSNPNLYWYRQAAGRGLQLLFYSVGIGQISSEVPQNLSASRPQDRQFILSSKKLLLSDSGFYLCAWGTGSRTDTQYFGPGTRLTVL.

CDR3 DNA sequence: TGTGCCAGCAGTTATGAGGTAGAGGGCCTCTATGGCTACACCTTC. Its protein product is CASSYEVEGLYGYTF. The chain recombines TRBV6-5 with TRBJ1-2; D is unresolved. This CDR3 has 15 amino acids. V was pared by 3 bases and J by 4 bases, with 15 bases between. The V gene's germline CDR1 is MNHEY and CDR2 SVGAGI.

The gene calls are TRBV5-1 and TRBJ2-3, with D possibly TRBD1 on 5 matching bases. The germline V and J ends were trimmed by 3 bases and 0 bases, with 20 bases remaining between them. CDR1 is SGHRS and CDR2 is YFSETQ in the germline V gene. The CDR3 is 18 residues long. CDR3 in amino acids: CASSSSLSRVQSTDTQYF. As DNA, the CDR3 is TGCGCCAGCAGCTCGTCATTGAGCAGGGTTCAGAGCACAGATACGCAGTATTTT. Based on the CDR3 plus reference TRBV5-1 and TRBJ2-3, the full variable domain is KAGVTQTPRYLIKTRGQQVTLSCSPISGHRSVSWYQQTPGQGLQFLFEYFSETQRNKGNFPGRFSGRQFSNSRSEMNVSTLELGDSALYLCASSSSLSRVQSTDTQYFGPGTRLTVL.